This TCR beta chain is drawn from a study of shared clonotypes between healthy human individuals. The V end was cut by 1 base, the J end by 0 bases, with 8 bases between. Germline CDR1 and CDR2: SGHKS and YYEKEE (reference sequence). This CDR3 region has 14 residues. Clones were read by immunoSEQ multiplex PCR, and TCRdb kept only the in-frame ones, dropping some. The sample has roughly 1,600,000 clones; approximately 98.5% are singletons. The sequence was obtained from a man aged 25 to 40 in good health. The chain employs TRBV5-5 and TRBJ2-7, with D uncertain. The sequenced sample consisted of naive CD4+ T cells sorted from blood. Described subset: CD45RA+ positively selected. The CDR3: CASSLHPRSYEQYF. The CDR3, as DNA: TGTGCCAGCAGCTTGCATCCTCGCTCCTACGAGCAGTACTTC.